This TCR beta chain was identified in a study of T cell responses to AZD1222 COVID-19 vaccine. Of note for this clone: The antigen remains undetermined.

Notes on the study in general: Among the donors, most were white British and more were female, and clonal diversity was possibly underestimated.

The CDR3 spans 12 residues. The germline gives CDR1 MNHEY, CDR2 SVGEGT. V was clipped by 0 bases and J by 3 bases, with 3 bases between them. The method was immunoSEQ multiplex PCR; TCRdb's version includes in-frame clones alone and lacks a portion of them. The sample consists of about 140,000 clones, 80% to 95% of them appearing once. This sequence was found in an adult in good health. The chain employs TRBV6-2 or TRBV6-3 and TRBJ2-7; D call uncertain. Sequencing used peripheral blood, obtained on day 0 of AZD1222 vaccination. The DNA of the CDR3 is TGTGCCAGCAGTTACTCGTTCTACGAGCAGTACTTC. The encoded protein is CASSYSFYEQYF.